This T cell receptor beta chain was captured by sequencing in a study of a mutant IDH1 vaccine in newly diagnosed glioma. Study-wide results and caveats: Seemingly, top peripheral T cell clonotype changes bore no relation to pseudoprogression.

For this clone: The antigen remains unidentified.

Libraries were prepared by immunoSEQ multiplex PCR; TCRdb keeps only in-frame clonotypes and omits some of them. In the table there are tens of thousands of clones, about 86% of which are singletons. The time point is: week 35, safety follow-up. A 20-mer mutant IDH1 peptide at 300 ug was injected subcutaneously with topical imiquimod. All eight of the vaccinations patients received fell in weeks 1, 3, 5, 7, 11, 15, 19 and 23. CDR1 is LGHNA, CDR2 YNFKEQ, per germline. The V gene lost 3 bases and the J gene lost 7 bases, with 16 bases spanning the gap. This CDR3 has 16 amino acids. The receptor was derived from a woman in her forties with glioma. Some clones in this sample may be carry-over from other donors' samples. The specimen was PBMCs, collected from a glioma patient whose treatment included an IDH1 peptide vaccine. The V and J genes are TRBV4-2 and TRBJ1-6; D unclear. CDR3 in amino acids: CASSHHSETENSPLHF. The DNA for the CDR3 is TGTGCCAGCAGCCACCACTCCGAGACGGAGAATTCACCCCTCCACTTT.